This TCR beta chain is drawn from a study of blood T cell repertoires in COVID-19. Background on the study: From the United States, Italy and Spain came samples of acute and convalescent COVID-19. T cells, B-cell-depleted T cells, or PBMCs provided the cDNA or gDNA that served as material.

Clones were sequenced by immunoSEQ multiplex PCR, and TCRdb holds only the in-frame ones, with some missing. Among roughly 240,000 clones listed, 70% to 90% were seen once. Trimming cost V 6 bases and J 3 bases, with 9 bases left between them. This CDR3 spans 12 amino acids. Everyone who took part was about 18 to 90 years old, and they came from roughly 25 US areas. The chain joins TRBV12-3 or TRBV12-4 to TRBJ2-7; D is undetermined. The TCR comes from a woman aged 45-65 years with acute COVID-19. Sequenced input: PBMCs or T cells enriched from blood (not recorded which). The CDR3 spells CASRNSVYEQYF. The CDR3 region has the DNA TGTGCCAGCAGAAACAGTGTCTACGAGCAGTACTTC.